The clone carrying this TCR beta chain was observed a single time. The antigen is not known. This record belongs to a study of T cell responses to AZD1222 COVID-19 vaccine. Study-level findings and limits: At baseline, just 6 or 7 AZD1222 recipients tested seropositive.

This CDR3 region has 12 residues. Germline lookup yields CDR1 LGHNT and CDR2 FRNRAP. Trimming removed 7 bases from V and 4 bases from J, with 8 bases in between. Some clones are missing from TCRdb's copy, which holds only in-frame ones; the method was immunoSEQ multiplex PCR. The sample contains approximately 140,000 clones, under 95% of which appear only once. This sequence was found in an adult in good health. The starting material was peripheral blood, obtained on day 0 of AZD1222 vaccination. The chain couples TRBV12-5 to TRBJ1-5; the D is unclear. The CDR3 bases are TGTGCTAGTGCCTCCCAGAATCAGCCCCAGCATTTT. This codes for CASASQNQPQHF.